Below are 22 T cell receptor beta chains sequenced from a single sample in a study of identical twins. TCRdb called the 5' RACE reads again in MiXCR, with one record for every CDR3 protein. The table has 1.5 million to 2 million distinct CDR3 sequences, roughly 35% seen once. Sequencing was performed on cord blood. The receptors were gathered from a newborn girl in good health.

This clonotype was seen many times. V is TRBV3-1 and J is TRBJ2-1, with D unclear. CDR1 is LGHDT, CDR2 YNNKEL, per germline (reference sequence). Trimming pared 1 base from V and 9 bases from J, leaving 7 bases between. CDR3 length: 12 residues. The DNA of the CDR3 is TGTGCCAGCAGCCAAGTGCCAGGTGAGCAGTTCTTC. It translates to CASSQVPGEQFF.

V gene TRBV5-1 combines with J gene TRBJ2-5; TRBD1 might be the D (6 bases). This CDR3 comprises 13 residues. Germline assignment: CDR1 SGHRS and CDR2 YFSETQ. With 6 bases removed from V and 5 bases from J, the gap between germline ends came to 14 bases. The CDR3 region has the DNA TGCGCCAGCACTGAACAGGGTCGGGAGACCCAGTACTTC. Translated: CASTEQGRETQYF. Full variable domain (missing parts from reference TRBV5-1 and TRBJ2-5): KAGVTQTPRYLIKTRGQQVTLSCSPISGHRSVSWYQQTPGQGLQFLFEYFSETQRNKGNFPGRFSGRQFSNSRSEMNVSTLELGDSALYLCASTEQGRETQYFGPGTRLLVL.

This clonotype was seen a handful of times. The chain employs TRBV2 and TRBJ1-2; tentative D call: TRBD1 (6 bases). The CDR3 has 14 residues. V lost 5 bases and J lost 4, with 14 bases in between. CDR1 and CDR2 from the germline V gene are SNHLY and FYNNEI. DNA for the CDR3: TGTGCCAGCAGTTTCATGGGGGCTATCTATGGCTACACCTTC. Its translation: CASSFMGAIYGYTF.

The chain recombines TRBV2 with TRBJ1-1; D possibly corresponds to TRBD1 (5 bases). Germline loops: CDR1 SNHLY, CDR2 FYNNEI. The CDR3 length is 15 residues. V was clipped by 6 bases and J by 1 base, with 15 bases between them. CDR3 in amino acids: CASRGPGRSNTEAFF. In nucleotides, the CDR3 is TGTGCCAGCAGAGGGCCGGGACGGTCGAACACTGAAGCTTTCTTT.

The chain couples TRBV6-1 to TRBJ1-2, with D uncertain. The CDR3 contains 14 residues. Germline assignment: CDR1 MNHNS and CDR2 SASEGT. Trimming took 6 bases from V and 2 from J, leaving 13 bases between them. CDR3 sequence reads: CASRTPLANYGYTF. The DNA of the CDR3 is TGTGCCAGCAGGACCCCCCTGGCAAACTATGGCTACACCTTC.

This clonotype was observed a handful of times. The J gene is TRBJ2-1, the V gene TRBV2; D might be TRBD2 (6 bases). Germline V CDR1 and CDR2: SNHLY, FYNNEI. The CDR3 consists of 15 residues. V was shortened by 6 bases and J by 0 bases, with 12 bases between the two germline ends. CDR3 sequence: CASRASVSSYNEQFF. For the CDR3, the DNA is TGTGCCAGCAGGGCTAGCGTCAGCTCCTACAATGAGCAGTTCTTC.

The rearrangement uses TRBV10-1 and TRBJ2-7, with 7 nucleotides matching TRBD1. Germline lookup yields CDR1 WNHNN and CDR2 SYGVQD (reference sequence). This CDR3 is built from 14 residues. The junction had 6 bases not matched to a gene; V was cut back by 5 bases and J by 2 bases. CDR3 protein: CASSKTGHTYEQYF. CDR3 nucleotides: TGCGCCAGCAGTAAGACAGGGCATACCTACGAGCAGTACTTC.

CDR3 DNA: TGTGCCAGCAGCGTAGCGTCCGGGAAAGAGTTCTTC. It specifies CASSVASGKEFF. The V and J genes are TRBV9 and TRBJ2-1, with D perhaps matching TRBD2 (5 bases). CDR1 is SGDLS, CDR2 YYNGEE, per germline. This CDR3 has 12 amino acids. Trimming left V 0 bases short and J 14 bases short, with 12 bases between.

This clonotype was detected a few times. The chain carries TRBV2 and TRBJ2-7; possible D gene TRBD2, 6 bases. Trimming took 4 bases from V and 5 from J, leaving 18 bases between them. CDR3 size: 15 residues. Per the germline V gene, CDR1 is SNHLY and CDR2 is FYNNEI. CDR3 sequence: CASSVWGGGENEQYF. CDR3 nucleotides: TGTGCCAGCAGTGTTTGGGGAGGAGGGGAGAACGAGCAGTACTTC.

The gene calls are TRBV5-4 and TRBJ1-4, with TRBD1 as a possible D gene (5 bases). There are 14 residues in the CDR3. V lost 2 bases to trimming and J lost 5 bases, with 10 bases between them. Germline CDR1 reads SGHNT; CDR2 reads YYREEE (reference sequence). The CDR3 nucleotides are TGTGCCAGCAGCTTTCCGGGACGGAATGAAAAACTGTTTTTT. Translation: CASSFPGRNEKLFF.

This clonotype was picked up a small number of times. The chain joins TRBV28 to TRBJ2-3; the D gene is possibly TRBD2 (5 bases). V lost 4 bases and J 2 bases, leaving 19 bases between the germline ends. Germline CDR1 is MDHEN and CDR2 is SYDVKM. This CDR3 has 17 residues. CDR3 in amino acids: CASSYGASPRDTDTQYF. The CDR3 DNA reads as TGTGCCAGCAGTTACGGAGCTTCGCCCCGGGACACAGATACGCAGTATTTT.

The genes are TRBV7-2 and TRBJ2-5; 9 positions match TRBD2. Trimming cost V 4 bases and J 5 bases; bases outside gene matches: 11. This CDR3 region has 16 residues. Germline values: CDR1 SGHTA, CDR2 FQGNSA. The CDR3 loop is CASSSPGLAALETQYF. The DNA of the CDR3 is TGTGCCAGCAGCTCCCCGGGACTAGCAGCCCTTGAGACCCAGTACTTC.

This chain uses TRBV12-3 or TRBV12-4 with TRBJ2-5, with D maybe TRBD2 (7 bases). This CDR3 has 16 residues. The V end lost 5 bases, the J end lost 2 bases, and 18 bases lay between the germline ends. CDR3 DNA: TGTGCCAGCAGTCCGCGGGGGCCCTCCCAACAAGAGACCCAGTACTTC. Translation gives CASSPRGPSQQETQYF.

The chain joins TRBV12-3 or TRBV12-4 to TRBJ2-3; 11 positions match TRBD1. This CDR3 spans 15 amino acids. V lost 8 bases, J lost 11 bases, and 15 bases stayed unmatched. The CDR3 bases are TGTGCCAGCGGGAGGGGACAGGGGGTAACAGATGTGCAGTATTTT. Protein product: CASGRGQGVTDVQYF.

This clonotype was seen only a few times. The chain carries TRBV5-1 and TRBJ1-1; D not certain. The V gene lost 4 bases and the J gene lost 0 bases, with 16 bases spanning the gap. This CDR3 spans 16 amino acids. Germline V gives CDR1 SGHRS, CDR2 YFSETQ. CDR3 protein: CASSLALGRLNTEAFF. The DNA of the CDR3 is TGCGCCAGCAGCCTGGCCCTTGGACGGTTGAACACTGAAGCTTTCTTT.

This clonotype was counted at least ten times. The chain couples TRBV7-9 to TRBJ2-3; no clear D gene. Germline loops: CDR1 SEHNR, CDR2 FQNEAQ (reference sequence). Trimming took off 3 bases at V and 6 bases at J, with 7 bases between the two ends. The CDR3 extends over 12 amino acids. The CDR3 DNA reads as TGTGCCAGCAGCTTTGGGTTTGATACGCAGTATTTT. Translating gives CASSFGFDTQYF. The whole variable domain, filled in from reference TRBV7-9 and TRBJ2-3, reads DTGVSQNPRHKITKRGQNVTFRCDPISEHNRLYWYRQTLGQGPEFLTYFQNEAQLEKSRLLSDRFSAERPKGSFSTLEIQRTEQGDSAMYLCASSFGFDTQYFGPGTRLTVL.

The gene calls are TRBV6-5 and TRBJ2-5; no reliable D call. The CDR3 spans 16 residues. Germline V gives CDR1 MNHEY, CDR2 SVGAGI. V was cut by 2 bases and J by 5 bases, with 18 bases left in between. The CDR3 bases are TGTGCCAGCAGTTACACCGACGTCCTCTCCACGGAGACCCAGTACTTC. Residues: CASSYTDVLSTETQYF.

This clonotype was detected ten times or more. The V and J genes are TRBV29-1 and TRBJ2-7, with a possible D match to TRBD1 (6 bases). This CDR3 contains 13 residues. V was clipped by 5 bases and J by 2 bases, with 13 bases between them. The germline gives CDR1 SQVTM, CDR2 ANQGSEA. Here the CDR3 reads CSVRGTGPYEQYF. CDR3 in DNA: TGCAGCGTTAGGGGAACAGGGCCCTACGAGCAGTACTTC.

This sequence joins TRBV20-1 and TRBJ2-7, with 13 positions matching TRBD2. V gave up 1 base and J gave up 6 bases; unmatched junction bases: 3. The germline CDR1 and CDR2 sequences are DFQATT and SNEGSKA (reference sequence). This CDR3 comprises 14 residues. Written as DNA, the CDR3 is TGCAGTGCTAGAGTTGGGACTAGCGGGACCGAGCAGTACTTC. Protein sequence: CSARVGTSGTEQYF.

A word on this clonotype: A much larger clone lies a single base off, so this may be a read error. The V call is TRBV10-3, the J call TRBJ2-5, with TRBD2 matching 7 bases. The better agreement between TRBJ2-1 and the DNA end casts doubt on the J call. Germline V CDR1 and CDR2: ENHRY, SYGVKD. The CDR3 runs 14 residues. CDR3 amino acids: CAISPSGGPETQFF. DNA for the CDR3: TGTGCCATCAGCCCTAGCGGTGGCCCTGAGACCCAGTTCTTC.

This rearrangement joins TRBV12-3 or TRBV12-4 to TRBJ2-1; tentative D call: TRBD2 (5 bases). The CDR3 length is 17 residues. With 3 bases removed from V and 2 bases from J, the gap between germline ends came to 17 bases. CDR3 sequence: CASSFFVSRGTYNEQFF. The CDR3 nucleotides read TGTGCCAGCAGTTTTTTCGTATCACGGGGAACCTACAATGAGCAGTTCTTC.

The chain combines TRBV20-1 with TRBJ2-1; 14 bases agree with TRBD2. CDR3 length: 15 residues. The V gene's germline CDR1 is DFQATT and CDR2 SNEGSKA (reference sequence). The trim removed 2 bases at V and 9 bases at J, leaving 6 bases unmatched. In DNA form, the CDR3 reads TGCAGTGCTAGAAACCCGGGACTAGCGGGAGTTGAGCAGTTCTTC. It encodes CSARNPGLAGVEQFF.